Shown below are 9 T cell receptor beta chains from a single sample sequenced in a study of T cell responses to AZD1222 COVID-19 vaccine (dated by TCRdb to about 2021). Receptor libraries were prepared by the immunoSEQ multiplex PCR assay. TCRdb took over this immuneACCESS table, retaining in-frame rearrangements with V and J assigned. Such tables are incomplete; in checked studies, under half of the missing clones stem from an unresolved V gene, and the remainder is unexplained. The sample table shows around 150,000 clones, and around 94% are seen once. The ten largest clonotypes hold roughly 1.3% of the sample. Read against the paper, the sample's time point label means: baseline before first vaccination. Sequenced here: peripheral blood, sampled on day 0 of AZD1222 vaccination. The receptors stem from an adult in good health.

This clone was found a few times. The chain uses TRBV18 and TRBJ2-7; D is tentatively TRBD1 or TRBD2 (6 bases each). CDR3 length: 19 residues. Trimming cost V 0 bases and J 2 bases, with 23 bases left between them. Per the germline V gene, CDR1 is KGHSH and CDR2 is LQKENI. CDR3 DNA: TGTGCCAGCTCACCACCGTGGAGGATCGGGGGCCGGGACGCCTACGAGCAGTACGTC. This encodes CASSPPWRIGGRDAYEQYV.

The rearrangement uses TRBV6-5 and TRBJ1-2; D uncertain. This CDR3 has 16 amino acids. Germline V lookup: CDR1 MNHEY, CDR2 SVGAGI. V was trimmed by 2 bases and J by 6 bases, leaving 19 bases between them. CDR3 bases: TGTGCCAGCAGTTACCTATCTGGCAGCCTGGTTCATGGCTACACCTTC. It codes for CASSYLSGSLVHGYTF.

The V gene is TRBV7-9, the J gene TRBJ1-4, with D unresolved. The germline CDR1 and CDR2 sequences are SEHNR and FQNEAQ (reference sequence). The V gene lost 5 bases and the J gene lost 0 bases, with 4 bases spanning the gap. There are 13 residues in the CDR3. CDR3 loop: CASSNPTNEKLFF. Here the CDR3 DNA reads TGTGCCAGCAGCAATCCAACTAATGAAAAACTGTTTTTT.

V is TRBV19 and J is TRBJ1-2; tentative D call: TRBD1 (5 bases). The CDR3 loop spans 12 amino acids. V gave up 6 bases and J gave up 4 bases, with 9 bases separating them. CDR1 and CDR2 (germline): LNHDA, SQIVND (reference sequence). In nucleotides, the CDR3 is TGTGCCAGTAGCGCAGGGCTCTATGGCTACACCTTC. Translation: CASSAGLYGYTF.

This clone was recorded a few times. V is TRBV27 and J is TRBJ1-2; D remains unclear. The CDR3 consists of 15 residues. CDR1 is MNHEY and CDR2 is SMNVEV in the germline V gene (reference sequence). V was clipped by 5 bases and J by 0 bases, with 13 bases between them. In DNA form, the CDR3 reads TGTGCCAGCAGTCCGCAGACGGGAGCTAACTATGGCTACACCTTC. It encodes CASSPQTGANYGYTF.

The CDR3 coding sequence is TGTGCCAGCAGTTATGGGACAACTAATGAAAAACTGTTTTTT. Translating gives CASSYGTTNEKLFF. The chain couples TRBV6-5 to TRBJ1-4; D is undetermined. The V and J ends lost 3 bases and 0 bases respectively, with 5 bases between them. Germline-derived CDR1 and CDR2 are MNHEY and SVGAGI. This CDR3 is 14 amino acids long.

The CDR3 spells CASSPSNRLYSNQPQHF. As DNA, the CDR3 is TGTGCCAGCAGCCCCTCAAACAGGTTATATAGCAATCAGCCCCAGCATTTT. The chain combines TRBV28 with TRBJ1-5; D perhaps matches TRBD1 (5 bases). The V end lost 6 bases, the J end lost 0 bases, and 18 bases lay between the germline ends. Germline CDR1 MDHEN, CDR2 SYDVKM. This CDR3 is 17 amino acids long.

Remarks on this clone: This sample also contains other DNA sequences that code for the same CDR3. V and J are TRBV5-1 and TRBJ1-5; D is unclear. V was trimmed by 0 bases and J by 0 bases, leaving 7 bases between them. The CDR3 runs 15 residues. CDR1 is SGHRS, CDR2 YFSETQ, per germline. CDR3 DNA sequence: TGCGCCAGCAGCTTGGGTGGAGATAGCAATCAGCCCCAGCATTTT. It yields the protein CASSLGGDSNQPQHF.

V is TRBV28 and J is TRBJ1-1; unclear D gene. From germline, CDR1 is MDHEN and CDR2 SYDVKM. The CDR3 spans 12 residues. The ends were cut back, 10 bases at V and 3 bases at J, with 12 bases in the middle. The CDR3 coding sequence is TGTGCCACCAAACAGACGTACACTGAAGCTTTCTTT. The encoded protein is CATKQTYTEAFF.